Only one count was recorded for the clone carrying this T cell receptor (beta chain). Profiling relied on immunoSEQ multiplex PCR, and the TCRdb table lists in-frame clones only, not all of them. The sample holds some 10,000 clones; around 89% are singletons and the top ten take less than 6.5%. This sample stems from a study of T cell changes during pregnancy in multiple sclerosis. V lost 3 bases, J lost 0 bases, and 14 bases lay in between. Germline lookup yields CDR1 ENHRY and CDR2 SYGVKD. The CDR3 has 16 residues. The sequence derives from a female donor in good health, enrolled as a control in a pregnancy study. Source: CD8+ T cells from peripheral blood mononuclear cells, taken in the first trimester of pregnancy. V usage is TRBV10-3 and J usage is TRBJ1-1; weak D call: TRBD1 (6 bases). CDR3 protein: CAISESHTGLNTEAFF. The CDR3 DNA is TGTGCCATCAGTGAATCCCATACAGGGCTGAACACTGAAGCTTTCTTT.